These 27 T cell receptor beta chains were all obtained from the same sample, sequenced in a study of shared clonotypes between healthy human individuals. Sequencing used immunoSEQ multiplex PCR; TCRdb keeps in-frame clones, though not all of them. This sample has some 2.1 million clones, with over 85% found just once. The source material was naive CD4+ T cells sorted from blood. Subset described: CD45RA+ positively selected. Source of these receptors: a man younger than 35 in good health.

The chain recombines TRBV15 with TRBJ2-1; 9 positions match TRBD2. Germline-derived CDR1 and CDR2 are LNHNV and YYDKDF (reference sequence). J lost 2 bases, V lost 0 bases, and 11 bases had no gene match. The CDR3 contains 19 residues. This CDR3 is CATSRDRGGGAYPYNEQFF. The CDR3 DNA is TGTGCCACCAGCAGAGATCGTGGCGGGGGGGCTTATCCCTACAATGAGCAGTTCTTC.

The chain uses TRBV6-7 and TRBJ2-7; 8 bases fit TRBD2. TRBV6-7 is filed as an ORF, its function uncertain. The CDR3 has 16 amino acids. The junction had 9 bases not matched to a gene; V was cut back by 2 bases and J by 3 bases. CDR3 region: CASSYVPRGVFYEQYF. CDR3 DNA: TGTGCCAGCAGTTACGTTCCGCGGGGGGTTTTCTACGAGCAGTACTTC.

The CDR3 DNA reads TGTGCCTGGAGTGTACGAGTAGCCGGCACAGATACGCAGTATTTT. As protein: CAWSVRVAGTDTQYF. This rearrangement joins TRBV30 to TRBJ2-3, with unresolved D. There are 15 residues in the CDR3. Germline V lookup: CDR1 GTSNPN, CDR2 SVGIG (reference sequence). V lost 0 bases and J lost 1, with 11 bases in between.

The CDR3 bases are TGTGCCAGCAGCCTAAGGGAGGAACTAGGGGGTTTCAATGCCTACGAGCAGTACTTC. Residues: CASSLREELGGFNAYEQYF. The rearrangement links TRBV11-3 to TRBJ2-7; D possibly uses TRBD1 or TRBD2 (6 bases each). V was cut by 5 bases and J by 2 bases, with 28 bases left in between. The germline V gene encodes CDR1 SGHNT and CDR2 YENEEA. This CDR3 contains 19 residues.

Remarks on this clone: Other nucleotide sequences from this sample produce the same CDR3. The rearrangement links TRBV30 to TRBJ2-1; the D gene is possibly TRBD1 (5 bases). The V gene's germline CDR1 is GTSNPN and CDR2 SVGIG (reference sequence). The CDR3 consists of 12 residues. V was clipped by 0 bases and J by 9 bases, with 9 bases between them. The CDR3 here is CAWSVGQGEQFF. CDR3 nucleotides: TGTGCCTGGAGTGTGGGGCAGGGTGAGCAGTTCTTC.

The chain uses TRBV28 and TRBJ1-6; D gene uncertain. The CDR3 sequence is 16 residues long. Germline V gives CDR1 MDHEN, CDR2 SYDVKM. Trimming removed 6 bases from V and 5 bases from J, with 17 bases in between. CDR3 region: CASSGSAVGNNSPLHF. Written as DNA, the CDR3 is TGTGCCAGCAGCGGGTCAGCGGTGGGAAATAATTCACCCCTCCACTTT.

This clone has a single count. This chain links TRBV7-9 with TRBJ2-7; no clear D gene. Germline V lookup: CDR1 SEHNR, CDR2 FQNEAQ (reference sequence). The V end lost 5 bases, the J end lost 3 bases, and 11 bases lay between the germline ends. The CDR3 is 13 amino acids. The CDR3 reads CASSGTEVYEQYF. CDR3 nucleotide sequence: TGTGCCAGCAGCGGTACAGAAGTCTACGAGCAGTACTTC.

The chain employs TRBV4-2 and TRBJ2-7; 10 bases are a match to TRBD2. The J segment lost 4 bases and the V segment lost 1 base, leaving 4 bases of the junction unmatched. The CDR3 covers 15 residues. The germline V gene has CDR1 LGHNA and CDR2 YNFKEQ. The CDR3 region is CASSQALAGGYEQYF. CDR3 in DNA: TGTGCCAGCAGCCAAGCCTTAGCGGGGGGTTACGAGCAGTACTTC.

The chain is built from TRBV6-1 and TRBJ1-2, with TRBD1 matching 11 bases. Germline CDR1 and CDR2: MNHNS and SASEGT. Germline trimming cut 10 bases from V and 4 bases from J; bases unmatched to any gene: 8. The CDR3 length is 14 residues. The CDR3 region has the DNA TGTGCCACCTCCGGGACAGGGGGTTCCTATGGCTACACCTTC. Translation gives CATSGTGGSYGYTF.

This rearrangement joins TRBV7-8 to TRBJ2-1, with TRBD2 matching over 11 bases. This CDR3 is 15 amino acids long. With 6 bases clipped from V and 9 bases from J, the junction kept 10 bases outside the gene matches. Per germline, CDR1 SGHVS and CDR2 FQNEAQ. Written as DNA, the CDR3 is TGTGCCAGCAGTTATAGCGGGGGGGCCCAGGGTGAGCAGTTCTTC. This translates into CASSYSGGAQGEQFF.

The J gene is TRBJ2-7, the V gene TRBV6-1, with 9 bases lining up with TRBD2. CDR3 length equals 15 residues. Trimming took 6 bases from V and 4 from J; bases not matched to a gene: 10. The germline V gene has CDR1 MNHNS and CDR2 SASEGT. In DNA, the CDR3 is TGTGCCAGCAGATCTGATAGCGGGAGTCTTTACGAGCAGTACTTC. Its translation: CASRSDSGSLYEQYF.

This clone was seen just once. The chain is built from TRBV4-1 and TRBJ2-1; unclear D gene. With 0 bases removed from V and 1 base from J, the gap between germline ends came to 10 bases. Germline V gene lookup returns CDR1 MGHRA and CDR2 YSYEKL. The CDR3 length is 16 residues. The CDR3 sequence is CASSQDSSNSYNEQFF. In nucleotides, the CDR3 is TGCGCCAGCAGCCAAGATAGCAGCAATTCCTACAATGAGCAGTTCTTC.

The rearrangement joins TRBV6-6 to TRBJ1-5, with a weak D call TRBD1 (6 bases). CDR3 size: 13 residues. Trimming cost V 5 bases and J 3 bases, with 8 bases left between them. The germline gives CDR1 MNHNY, CDR2 SVGAGI (reference sequence). CDR3 in DNA: TGTGCCAGCAGTCGGGACACCAATCAGCCCCAGCATTTT. Translated: CASSRDTNQPQHF.

The chain joins TRBV5-6 to TRBJ1-2; possible D gene TRBD1, 6 bases. The CDR3 has 14 amino acids. Trimming stripped 5 bases from V and 3 bases from J, with 14 bases between. Germline V gives CDR1 SGHDT, CDR2 YYEEEE. CDR3 in amino acids: CASSPTRTDYGYTF. CDR3 sequence (DNA): TGTGCCAGCAGTCCTACTCGGACAGACTATGGCTACACCTTC.

The gene calls are TRBV28 and TRBJ2-7; 7 nucleotides line up with TRBD1. The CDR3 sequence is 15 residues long. Trimming removed 2 bases from V and 4 bases from J; junction bases left unmatched: 8. The V gene's germline CDR1 is MDHEN and CDR2 SYDVKM. Here the CDR3 DNA reads TGTGCCAGCAGTTTAACTGGGACAGCCCTATACGAGCAGTACTTC. Translation gives CASSLTGTALYEQYF.

The chain links TRBV4-1 to TRBJ1-6; D unclear. In germline, CDR1 is MGHRA, CDR2 YSYEKL. The V end lost 4 bases, the J end lost 4 bases, and 17 bases lay between the germline ends. The CDR3 loop spans 17 amino acids. Here the CDR3 reads CASSLPSSTFYNSPLHF. The CDR3 region has the DNA TGCGCCAGCAGCCTCCCTTCAAGTACTTTTTATAATTCACCCCTCCACTTT.

This rearrangement joins TRBV10-3 to TRBJ2-3; D is uncertain. This CDR3 has 14 residues. The V and J ends lost 2 bases and 0 bases respectively, with 6 bases between them. CDR1 is ENHRY, CDR2 SYGVKD, per germline. CDR3 DNA: TGTGCCATCAGTGAGAGGGATAGCACAGATACGCAGTATTTT. Its protein product is CAISERDSTDTQYF.

This clone has just a few counts. Other nucleotide sequences in the sample specify the same CDR3. V usage is TRBV6-1 and J usage is TRBJ1-5, with TRBD1 as a possible D gene (6 bases). V shed 4 bases and J shed 4 bases, with 8 bases lying between them. CDR3 length equals 13 residues. Germline CDR1 and CDR2: MNHNS and SASEGT. The CDR3 reads CASSGGRNQPQHF. DNA for the CDR3: TGTGCCAGCAGTGGGGGGCGAAATCAGCCCCAGCATTTT.

J is TRBJ1-4 and V is TRBV11-1; D uncertain. V lost 5 bases, J lost 8 bases, and 15 bases lay in between. The CDR3 spans 14 residues. Germline values: CDR1 SGHAT, CDR2 FQDESV (reference sequence). The CDR3 here is CASSRQEVGEKLFF. CDR3 nucleotides: TGTGCCAGCAGCCGCCAGGAGGTAGGAGAAAAACTGTTTTTT.

V and J are TRBV10-3 and TRBJ1-1, with a tentative D call TRBD1 (6 bases). Germline V gives CDR1 ENHRY, CDR2 SYGVKD. CDR3 size: 14 residues. Trimming removed 3 bases from V and 10 bases from J, with 18 bases in between. CDR3 sequence reads: CAISDPGTINGAFF. The CDR3 region has the DNA TGTGCCATCAGTGACCCCGGGACAATAAATGGAGCTTTCTTT.

The rearrangement joins TRBV7-9 to TRBJ2-1; TRBD2 matches at 7 bases. Germline CDR1 SEHNR, CDR2 FQNEAQ (reference sequence). The CDR3 length is 14 residues. J lost 7 bases, V lost 0 bases, and 3 bases had no gene match. CDR3: CASSLAGTMNEQFF. The CDR3 bases are TGTGCCAGCAGCTTAGCCGGGACTATGAATGAGCAGTTCTTC.

This chain connects TRBV7-3 to TRBJ2-6, with a tentative D call TRBD2 (7 bases). V lost 4 bases and J 0 bases, leaving 16 bases between the germline ends. Germline assignment: CDR1 SGHTA and CDR2 FQGTGA. This CDR3 has 18 residues. The CDR3 sequence: CASSSPGRTDSGANVLTF. DNA for the CDR3: TGTGCCAGCAGCTCCCCCGGGAGGACAGACTCTGGGGCCAACGTCCTGACTTTC.

This chain links TRBV19 with TRBJ2-3, with D maybe TRBD1 (5 bases). Trimming cost V 4 bases and J 3 bases, with 14 bases left between them. CDR3 size: 15 residues. CDR1 LNHDA and CDR2 SQIVND come from the germline V gene (reference sequence). CDR3: CASSTRTLGTDTQYF. The DNA for the CDR3 is TGTGCCAGTAGTACACGGACACTCGGGACAGATACGCAGTATTTT.

This clone was observed once. This chain joins TRBV2 and TRBJ2-5, with no clear D. Germline-derived CDR1 and CDR2 are SNHLY and FYNNEI. This CDR3 comprises 11 residues. V was clipped by 2 bases and J by 6 bases, with 4 bases between them. The CDR3 region is CASSEKQTQYF. Written as DNA, the CDR3 is TGTGCCAGCAGTGAAAAGCAGACCCAGTACTTC.

The chain joins TRBV11-2 to TRBJ1-1; D call uncertain. Germline lookup yields CDR1 SGHAT and CDR2 FQNNGV. The CDR3 totals 15 residues. V was cut by 5 bases and J by 0 bases, with 13 bases left in between. The CDR3 sequence: CASSQPTSLNTEAFF. DNA for the CDR3: TGTGCCAGCAGCCAACCTACGAGCTTGAACACTGAAGCTTTCTTT.

The chain uses TRBV30 and TRBJ1-5, with a possible D match to TRBD1 (5 bases). The CDR3 runs to 13 residues. Deletions cut 6 bases from V and 5 bases from J, with 14 bases between. Germline CDR1 and CDR2: GTSNPN and SVGIG (reference sequence). The CDR3 spells CACNERGDQPQHF. The CDR3 DNA is TGTGCCTGTAACGAGAGGGGTGATCAGCCCCAGCATTTT.

The chain links TRBV7-6 to TRBJ2-3, with TRBD2 matching over 7 bases. Unmatched junction bases numbered 7, after V lost 2 bases and J lost 2 bases. This CDR3 has 16 residues. Germline V gene data show CDR1 as SGHVS and CDR2 as FNYEAQ. CDR3 in amino acids: CASSLLLAEDTDTQYF. Here the CDR3 DNA reads TGTGCCAGCAGCTTATTGCTAGCGGAAGACACAGATACGCAGTATTTT. The variable domain in full, with the rest retrieved from reference TRBV7-6 and TRBJ2-3, is GAGVSQSPRYKVTKRGQDVALRCDPISGHVSLYWYRQALGQGPEFLTYFNYEAQQDKSGLPNDRFSAERPEGSISTLTIQRTEQRDSAMYRCASSLLLAEDTDTQYFGPGTRLTVL.